What follows are 11 T cell receptor beta chains derived from one specimen sequenced in a study of OX40 agonist ivuxolimab in advanced cancers. Sequencing used immunoSEQ multiplex PCR; TCRdb keeps in-frame clones, though not all of them. The sample lists about 96,000 clones; approximately 80% were seen once. The sequences come from CD4+ or CD8+ T cells sorted from blood, collected in a trial of the OX40 agonist ivuxolimab. The receptors were gathered from an adult with an advanced solid tumor such as melanoma, head and neck, liver or kidney cancer.

The V and J genes are TRBV6-6 and TRBJ2-3; TRBD1 matches at 7 bases. The CDR3 sequence is 15 residues long. The V gene's germline CDR1 is MNHNY and CDR2 SVGAGI (reference sequence). V shed 6 bases and J 1 base; nucleotides not matched to a gene: 7. The CDR3 reads CASSLGQAGTDTQYF. The CDR3 DNA is TGTGCCAGCAGCCTTGGACAGGCGGGCACAGATACGCAGTATTTT.

The CDR3 region is CAWNPGSSGEKLFF. CDR3 DNA: TGTGCCTGGAATCCTGGGAGCTCGGGTGAAAAACTGTTTTTT. The chain is built from TRBV30 and TRBJ1-4, with unresolved D. V lost 4 bases to trimming and J lost 7 bases, with 16 bases between them. This CDR3 has 14 residues. Looked up from germline, CDR1 is GTSNPN and CDR2 is SVGIG (reference sequence).

The genes are TRBV15 and TRBJ2-1; 8 bases map to TRBD1. The V gene end was trimmed by 3 bases and the J gene end by 2 bases; junction bases not matched to a gene: 15. The germline CDR1 and CDR2 sequences are LNHNV and YYDKDF (reference sequence). The CDR3 loop spans 19 amino acids. CDR3 in amino acids: CATSSFWTGRSRAYNEQFF. The CDR3 DNA reads TGTGCCACCAGCAGCTTTTGGACAGGGAGATCGCGGGCCTACAATGAGCAGTTCTTC. Full variable domain (missing parts from reference TRBV15 and TRBJ2-1): DAMVIQNPRYQVTQFGKPVTLSCSQTLNHNVMYWYQQKSSQAPKLLFHYYDKDFNNEADTPDNFQSRRPNTSFCFLDIRSPGLGDTAMYLCATSSFWTGRSRAYNEQFFGPGTRLTVL.

The chain is built from TRBV10-3 and TRBJ1-1; possible D gene TRBD1, 5 bases. Germline CDR1 reads ENHRY; CDR2 reads SYGVKD. The germline V and J ends were trimmed by 7 bases and 4 bases, with 19 bases remaining between them. This CDR3 is 15 amino acids long. The CDR3 DNA follows: TGTGCCATCAACGGGGGATACGGAGAGAGCACTGAAGCTTTCTTT. It translates to CAINGGYGESTEAFF.

This chain connects TRBV11-2 to TRBJ2-1; D unresolved. The length of the CDR3 is 12 residues. Germline CDR1 and CDR2: SGHAT and FQNNGV. The V and J ends lost 0 bases and 8 bases respectively, with 5 bases between them. CDR3 in DNA: TGTGCCAGCAGCTTAGATTTCCATGAGCAGTTCTTC. This translates into CASSLDFHEQFF.

The chain recombines TRBV12-2 with TRBJ2-7; TRBD2 is the table's D call and was not checked against the DNA. TRBV12-2 is reported as a pseudogene. This CDR3 region has 14 residues. CDR3 bases: TGTGCAAGTCGCCTCTTAGCGGGAGGTCCCGAGCAGTACTTC. This codes for CASRLLAGGPEQYF.

The J gene is TRBJ1-2, the V gene TRBV6-1; 7 nucleotides agree with TRBD1. Germline CDR1 reads MNHNS; CDR2 reads SASEGT. The CDR3 consists of 12 residues. V trimming: 6 bases; J trimming: 6 bases; junction bases outside the gene matches: 4. The CDR3 loop is CASSRDSNGYTF. Here the CDR3 DNA reads TGTGCCAGCAGCCGGGACAGCAATGGCTACACCTTC.

The CDR3 DNA is TGTGCCAGCAGCTTGAAGCGGGAGGGCCCTCAGGAGACCCAGTACTTC. It encodes CASSLKREGPQETQYF. The chain has TRBV5-6 and TRBJ2-5; 10 nucleotides align to TRBD2. The CDR3 totals 16 residues. Germline trimming cut 1 base from V and 5 bases from J; bases unmatched to any gene: 8. Germline V gives CDR1 SGHDT, CDR2 YYEEEE.

The chain employs TRBV27 and TRBJ1-1; the D gene is possibly TRBD1 (6 bases). Germline assignment: CDR1 MNHEY and CDR2 SMNVEV (reference sequence). The CDR3 totals 14 residues. Trimming stripped 3 bases from V and 1 base from J, with 9 bases between. The CDR3 DNA sequence: TGTGCCAGCAGTTTCGGGACACCGAACACTGAAGCTTTCTTT. Its translation is CASSFGTPNTEAFF.

CDR3 amino acids: CASSSGGQGSPLHF. The CDR3 nucleotides read TGTGCCAGCAGCTCAGGTGGACAGGGGTCACCCCTCCACTTT. The rearrangement joins TRBV7-9 to TRBJ1-6; 9 bases align to TRBD1. V lost 4 bases and J lost 10; bases outside the gene matches: 5. Germline-derived CDR1 and CDR2 are SEHNR and FQNEAQ (reference sequence). This CDR3 has 14 amino acids.

This chain joins TRBV7-3 and TRBJ2-3; TRBD2 might be the D (6 bases). CDR1 and CDR2 from the germline V gene are SGHTA and FQGTGA. The CDR3 contains 14 residues. The V and J ends lost 5 bases and 7 bases respectively, with 16 bases between them. The CDR3, as DNA: TGTGCCAGCAGCAGCTCCGGGACTGGTAATACGCAGTATTTT. Its protein is CASSSSGTGNTQYF.